Below are 19 T cell receptor beta chains sequenced from a single sample in a study of blood T cells in healthy people across ages. Combining a sample-barcoded 5' primer with a J-beta primer mix, a second PCR ran for about 6 to 11 cycles. Each CDR3 protein gets one entry after TCRdb re-called the 5' RACE reads with MiXCR. The sample lists about 720,000 distinct CDR3 sequences, approximately 25% occurring once. These data also featured in a second study, about T cells of mothers and their children.

The sequenced sample was blood. These receptors all come from a boy between 10 and 17 years old in good health.

Comment on this clonotype: A junction boundary mismatches the germline segment, possibly from a read error. The rearrangement uses TRBV7-8 and TRBJ2-1; TRBD1 matches 7 bases. CDR1 SGHVS and CDR2 FQNEAQ come from the germline V gene. The CDR3 consists of 13 residues. The CDR3 DNA follows: TGTGCCAACAGCTTAGACAGGGTGAATGAGCAGTTCTTC. Its protein is CANSLDRVNEQFF.

The chain couples TRBV7-9 to TRBJ2-3, with D possibly being TRBD1 (5 bases). The germline V and J ends were trimmed by 5 bases and 3 bases, with 15 bases remaining between them. The CDR3 is 15 residues long. CDR1 is SEHNR, CDR2 FQNEAQ, per germline (reference sequence). CDR3 region: CASSGQGRFTDTQYF. The CDR3 coding sequence is TGTGCCAGCAGCGGCCAGGGCAGGTTTACAGATACGCAGTATTTT.

This chain connects TRBV6-2 or TRBV6-3 to TRBJ2-1; 13 nucleotides align to TRBD2. The J segment lost 7 bases and the V segment lost 6 bases, leaving 6 bases of the junction unmatched. The CDR3 is made up of 15 amino acids. The germline V gene has CDR1 MNHEY and CDR2 SVGEGT. CDR3 DNA sequence: TGTGCCAGCAGCTCAGGGACTAGCGGGGCAAATGAGCAGTTCTTC. Translated, it gives CASSSGTSGANEQFF.

This chain links TRBV2 with TRBJ2-1; D ambiguous. This CDR3 is 13 amino acids long. Germline V gives CDR1 SNHLY, CDR2 FYNNEI. Trimming took off 3 bases at V and 4 bases at J, with 7 bases between the two ends. The CDR3 is CASSDQFYNEQFF. As DNA, the CDR3 is TGTGCCAGCAGTGATCAATTTTACAATGAGCAGTTCTTC.

The rearrangement links TRBV5-6 to TRBJ2-4; no definite D call. The V end lost 3 bases, the J end lost 8 bases, and 18 bases lay between the germline ends. The CDR3 is 15 amino acids. Per germline, CDR1 SGHDT and CDR2 YYEEEE. For the CDR3, the DNA is TGTGCCAGCAGCTCCCGGCCCAGCAAGGCAGACATTCAGTACTTC. It specifies CASSSRPSKADIQYF.

V and J are TRBV20-1 and TRBJ2-5; TRBD1 agrees at 10 bases. The J call may be mistaken, given a closer DNA end match to TRBJ2-7. The CDR3 covers 16 residues. Per the germline V gene, CDR1 is DFQATT and CDR2 is SNEGSKA (reference sequence). CDR3 sequence: CSARGDEDRGPYEQYF. The CDR3 DNA reads as TGCAGTGCTAGAGGCGACGAAGACAGGGGGCCCTACGAGCAGTACTTC.

This sequence joins TRBV9 and TRBJ2-7, with 7 bases fitting TRBD1. The CDR3 contains 17 residues. The germline V gene encodes CDR1 SGDLS and CDR2 YYNGEE. J lost 3 bases, V lost 0 bases, and 12 bases had no gene match. DNA of the CDR3: TGTGCCAGCAGCGTAGGCATGGGACAGCCCTTCAACTACGAGCAGTACTTC. Encoded protein: CASSVGMGQPFNYEQYF.

This clonotype occurred many times. The CDR3: CSVGDGYEQYF. CDR3 bases: TGCAGCGTTGGCGACGGCTACGAGCAGTACTTC. J is TRBJ2-7 and V is TRBV29-1; D gene ambiguous. V was clipped by 4 bases and J by 3 bases, with 7 bases between them. The CDR3 is made up of 11 amino acids. In germline, CDR1 is SQVTM, CDR2 ANQGSEA.

The rearrangement joins TRBV11-2 to TRBJ2-2; 8 bases are shared with TRBD1. Germline lookup yields CDR1 SGHAT and CDR2 FQNNGV. This CDR3 region has 17 residues. Unmatched junction bases numbered 7, after V lost 3 bases and J lost 1 base. The CDR3 DNA reads as TGTGCCAGCAGCTTTCCAGGGGGCCTGATGAACACCGGGGAGCTGTTTTTT. Translating it yields CASSFPGGLMNTGELFF.

This chain uses TRBV9 with TRBJ2-4, with a weak D call TRBD1 (5 bases). Trimming shortened V by 0 bases and J by 0 bases, and 13 bases separated the two germline ends. The CDR3 runs 17 residues. Germline loops: CDR1 SGDLS, CDR2 YYNGEE. DNA of the CDR3: TGTGCCAGCAGCGTAGCTGACAGCTCACTAGCCAAAAACATTCAGTACTTC. Amino acids: CASSVADSSLAKNIQYF.

This chain connects TRBV29-1 to TRBJ2-1, with D perhaps matching TRBD2 (5 bases). V gave up 7 bases and J gave up 6 bases, with 13 bases separating them. The CDR3 is made up of 12 amino acids. Germline V CDR1 and CDR2: SQVTM, ANQGSEA. The CDR3 DNA is TGCAGCGCAAGAACGGACTCCAATGAGCAGTTCTTC. It translates to CSARTDSNEQFF.

This chain links TRBV4-1 with TRBJ2-1; tentative D call: TRBD1 (6 bases). The germline CDR1 and CDR2 sequences are MGHRA and YSYEKL. V was pared by 0 bases and J by 0 bases, with 12 bases between. This CDR3 is built from 17 residues. The CDR3 sequence is CASSQDRGHISYNEQFF. CDR3 DNA sequence: TGCGCCAGCAGCCAAGACAGGGGTCACATCTCCTACAATGAGCAGTTCTTC.

The chain links TRBV18 to TRBJ2-2; 14 bases map to TRBD2. The V gene's germline CDR1 is KGHSH and CDR2 LQKENI. Trimming at V came to 5 bases and at J to 4 bases, leaving 12 bases not matched to a gene. The CDR3 has 19 amino acids. CDR3 sequence reads: CASSTGLAGERRSTGELFF. The CDR3 DNA reads TGTGCCAGCTCAACGGGACTAGCGGGGGAAAGAAGGAGCACCGGGGAGCTGTTTTTT. Looking up the rest from reference TRBV18 and TRBJ2-2 gives the full variable domain: NAGVMQNPRHLVRRRGQEARLRCSPMKGHSHVYWYRQLPEEGLKFMVYLQKENIIDESGMPKERFSAEFPKEGPSILRIQQVVRGDSAAYFCASSTGLAGERRSTGELFFGEGSRLTVL.

This clonotype has just a few counts. The J gene is TRBJ2-7, the V gene TRBV4-3; TRBD1 matches at 7 bases. Trimming removed 0 bases from V and 6 bases from J; junction bases left unmatched: 14. Germline V CDR1 and CDR2: LGHNA, YSLEER. The CDR3 consists of 17 residues. As DNA, the CDR3 is TGCGCCAGCAGCCAAGAGGTCTCGACAGGGATATACCGCGAGCAGTACTTC. Amino acids: CASSQEVSTGIYREQYF.

This clonotype was detected a few times. The V and J genes are TRBV7-2 and TRBJ2-3; D gene ambiguous. Looked up from germline, CDR1 is SGHTA and CDR2 is FQGNSA. The V and J ends lost 2 bases and 0 bases respectively, with 12 bases between them. This CDR3 region has 16 residues. For the CDR3, the DNA is TGTGCCAGCAGCTTAAACCGGCTAGGGAGCACAGATACGCAGTATTTT. Its translation: CASSLNRLGSTDTQYF. Based on the CDR3 plus reference TRBV7-2 and TRBJ2-3, the full variable domain is GAGVSQSPSNKVTEKGKDVELRCDPISGHTALYWYRQSLGQGLEFLIYFQGNSAPDKSGLPSDRFSAERTGGSVSTLTIQRTQQEDSAVYLCASSLNRLGSTDTQYFGPGTRLTVL.

The chain combines TRBV27 with TRBJ1-2, with a weak D call TRBD1 (6 bases). The V and J ends lost 5 bases and 0 bases respectively, with 19 bases between them. The length of the CDR3 is 17 residues. Germline CDR1 reads MNHEY; CDR2 reads SMNVEV (reference sequence). For the CDR3, the DNA is TGTGCCAGCAGTATGTACTCAGACAGGACGACTAACTATGGCTACACCTTC. Residues: CASSMYSDRTTNYGYTF.

The table lists this clonotype with a few counts. The rearrangement uses TRBV27 and TRBJ2-7; D call uncertain. CDR3 size: 13 residues. Trimming stripped 4 bases from V and 7 bases from J, with 14 bases between. Germline lookup yields CDR1 MNHEY and CDR2 SMNVEV (reference sequence). The chain's CDR3 is CASSSSGPHEQYF. As DNA, the CDR3 is TGTGCCAGCAGTTCATCCGGCCCGCATGAGCAGTACTTC.

The rearrangement joins TRBV20-1 to TRBJ2-7, with 8 bases lining up with TRBD1. The CDR3 extends over 13 amino acids. Germline-derived CDR1 and CDR2 are DFQATT and SNEGSKA (reference sequence). The junction had 8 bases not matched to a gene; V was cut back by 4 bases and J by 6 bases. CDR3 loop: CSATRQGRLEQYF. The CDR3 DNA is TGCAGTGCTACACGACAGGGGAGGCTCGAGCAGTACTTC.

The chain recombines TRBV7-9 with TRBJ2-7; D unresolved. Trimming left V 1 base short and J 0 bases short, with 10 bases between. The CDR3 has 15 amino acids. The germline CDR1 and CDR2 sequences are SEHNR and FQNEAQ (reference sequence). CDR3 region: CASSLGDLYSYEQYF. Written as DNA, the CDR3 is TGTGCCAGCAGCTTAGGAGACCTCTACTCCTACGAGCAGTACTTC.